The 30 T cell receptor beta chains below come from one sample, sequenced in a study of breast tumors, draining lymph nodes, adjacent tissues. Axillary draining lymph nodes of breast cancer patients supplied the node samples. TCRdb re-called the multiplex PCR reads with MiXCR, one entry per CDR3 protein. The sample has about 100,000 distinct CDR3 sequences; approximately 21% are singletons. Sample: axillary lymph node tissue. Source of these receptors: a female donor with breast cancer. Some clones in this sample may be carry-over from other donors' samples.

Concerning this clonotype itself: A much larger clone is a single base away; this may be a read error. The V and J genes are TRBV11-2 and TRBJ2-3, with D possibly matching TRBD2 (6 bases). The CDR3 covers 14 residues. Germline values: CDR1 SGHAT, CDR2 FQNNGV. V was trimmed by 5 bases and J by 2 bases, leaving 11 bases between them. The CDR3 DNA reads as TGTGCCAGCAGCCGATGGACTAACACAGATACGCAGTATTTT. Encoded protein: CASSRWTNTDTQYF.

Of note for this clonotype: The junction and the germline gene differ at one end; a read error may be behind it. This sequence joins TRBV19 and TRBJ1-1; TRBD1 aligns across 8 bases. The CDR3 has 13 residues. The germline CDR1 and CDR2 sequences are LNHDA and SQIVND (reference sequence). CDR3 DNA sequence: TGTGCCAGTAAAGCGGCAGGGGGCACTGAGGCTTTCTTT. This codes for CASKAAGGTEAFF.

The genes are TRBV4-1 and TRBJ1-1, with 8 bases that match TRBD1. The CDR3 extends over 18 amino acids. CDR1 is MGHRA and CDR2 is YSYEKL in the germline V gene. J was trimmed by 1 base and V by 2 bases; bases with no gene match: 12. The CDR3, as DNA: TGCGCCAGCAGCCAAACTGCGGTCAGGGGGCAGGAGAACACTGAAGCTTTCTTT. Translated, it gives CASSQTAVRGQENTEAFF.

Of note for this clonotype: A clone one base away is much larger, so this may be a read error. This chain connects TRBV12-3 or TRBV12-4 to TRBJ2-2, with D possibly being TRBD1 (5 bases). The CDR3 is made up of 13 amino acids. CDR3 sequence (DNA): TGTGTCACCAAGATAGGGGACACCGGGGAGCTGTTTTTT. Protein product: CVTKIGDTGELFF.

This clonotype was seen at least ten times. The chain recombines TRBV9 with TRBJ2-3; D gene uncertain. Trimming stripped 5 bases from V and 0 bases from J, with 10 bases between. CDR3 length: 14 amino acids. Germline-derived CDR1 and CDR2 are SGDLS and YYNGEE. CDR3 amino acids: CASSGPGSTDTQYF. The CDR3, as DNA: TGTGCCAGCAGTGGACCTGGTAGCACAGATACGCAGTATTTT.

This clonotype came up many times. This rearrangement joins TRBV6-1 to TRBJ2-5; D is undetermined. The ends were cut back, 4 bases at V and 3 bases at J, with 9 bases in the middle. Germline V gene lookup returns CDR1 MNHNS and CDR2 SASEGT. The CDR3 totals 13 residues. This chain's CDR3 is CASSGLPKETQYF. Here the CDR3 DNA reads TGTGCCAGCAGTGGATTGCCAAAAGAGACCCAGTACTTC.

The genes are TRBV28 and TRBJ1-4; no clear D. This CDR3 comprises 15 residues. The V gene lost 4 bases and the J gene lost 6 bases, with 15 bases spanning the gap. Germline V gene data show CDR1 as MDHEN and CDR2 as SYDVKM. This CDR3 is CASSSPGRVHEKLFF. For the CDR3, the DNA is TGTGCCAGCAGTTCCCCGGGGAGGGTTCATGAAAAACTGTTTTTT.

As concerns this clonotype: A read error may be the cause here, since a much bigger clone is one base away. J is TRBJ1-6 and V is TRBV7-9, with a tentative D call TRBD1 (5 bases). The CDR3 runs to 14 residues. The V gene's germline CDR1 is SEHNR and CDR2 FQNEAQ (reference sequence). For the CDR3, the DNA is TGTGCCGGCAGCCTTATGGGTGGGGGTTCACCCCTCCACTTT. It specifies CAGSLMGGGSPLHF.

This clonotype was seen at least ten times. The chain carries TRBV9 and TRBJ2-7, with 7 bases matching TRBD1. CDR3 length: 13 amino acids. V lost 4 bases to trimming and J lost 5 bases; unmatched junction nucleotides: 6. The germline V gene encodes CDR1 SGDLS and CDR2 YYNGEE. CDR3 DNA: TGTGCCAGCAGCCCCGGGACAGAGAACGAGCAGTACTTC. It translates to CASSPGTENEQYF. Full variable domain (rest looked up from reference TRBV9 and TRBJ2-7): DSGVTQTPKHLITATGQRVTLRCSPRSGDLSVYWYQQSLDQGLQFLIQYYNGEERAKGNILERFSAQQFPDLHSELNLSSLELGDSALYFCASSPGTENEQYFGPGTRLTVT.

This clonotype was picked up a small number of times. This chain uses TRBV6-1 with TRBJ1-5; 7 bases are shared with TRBD1. Germline V gene data show CDR1 as MNHNS and CDR2 as SASEGT. With 3 bases clipped from V and 5 bases from J, the junction kept 4 bases outside the gene matches. This CDR3 region has 14 residues. The CDR3 nucleotides are TGTGCCAGCAGTGAGACAGGGACGTATCAGCCCCAGCATTTT. Encoded protein: CASSETGTYQPQHF.

This clonotype came up many times. The J gene is TRBJ2-3, the V gene TRBV9, with D possibly matching TRBD2 (7 bases). This CDR3 has 14 amino acids. V lost 3 bases to trimming and J lost 5 bases, with 13 bases between them. Germline V CDR1 and CDR2: SGDLS, YYNGEE. Written as DNA, the CDR3 is TGTGCCAGCAGCGGACCGGGGGGCAAAGATACGCAGTATTTT. Amino acid sequence: CASSGPGGKDTQYF. The whole variable domain, filled in from reference TRBV9 and TRBJ2-3, reads DSGVTQTPKHLITATGQRVTLRCSPRSGDLSVYWYQQSLDQGLQFLIQYYNGEERAKGNILERFSAQQFPDLHSELNLSSLELGDSALYFCASSGPGGKDTQYFGPGTRLTVL.

This clonotype was seen many times. This chain uses TRBV4-2 with TRBJ1-2; 8 nucleotides agree with TRBD1. J was trimmed by 2 bases and V by 3 bases; bases with no gene match: 8. The CDR3 contains 16 residues. Germline V gene data show CDR1 as LGHNA and CDR2 as YNFKEQ. In DNA, the CDR3 is TGTGCCAGCAGCCACACCGGGACAGGAAAAAACTATGGCTACACCTTC. This sequence encodes CASSHTGTGKNYGYTF.

Points on this clonotype: This clone may be a read error of a much larger clone one base away. The chain combines TRBV5-1 with TRBJ1-4; maybe TRBD1 (5 bases). The CDR3 length is 18 residues. Germline-derived CDR1 and CDR2 are SGHRS and YFSETQ. This CDR3 is CASNLGGGSEATNEKLFF. In DNA form, the CDR3 reads TGCGCCAGCAACTTGGGTGGGGGGTCCGAGGCAACTAATGAAAAACTGTTTTTT.

This clonotype was detected many times. This chain connects TRBV25-1 to TRBJ2-7; no clear D gene. The CDR3 is made up of 11 amino acids. The germline V gene encodes CDR1 MGHDK and CDR2 SYGVNS. V was shortened by 10 bases and J by 2 bases, with 9 bases between the two germline ends. CDR3 in amino acids: CATASAYEQYF. CDR3 DNA sequence: TGTGCCACCGCCTCCGCCTACGAGCAGTACTTC.

This chain links TRBV9 with TRBJ2-2; 11 nucleotides align to TRBD2. The length of the CDR3 is 16 residues. Germline V gene sequence: CDR1 SGDLS, CDR2 YYNGEE. V was clipped by 4 bases and J by 4 bases; unmatched bases: 6. The CDR3 DNA reads as TGTGCCAGCAGCCCACTAGCGGGAGTGGCCACCGGGGAGCTGTTTTTT. Translating gives CASSPLAGVATGELFF. Full variable domain (remainder filled in from reference TRBV9 and TRBJ2-2): DSGVTQTPKHLITATGQRVTLRCSPRSGDLSVYWYQQSLDQGLQFLIQYYNGEERAKGNILERFSAQQFPDLHSELNLSSLELGDSALYFCASSPLAGVATGELFFGEGSRLTVL.

About this clonotype itself: The junction shows a germline mismatch at one end, possibly a read error. This chain connects TRBV4-1 to TRBJ1-6; the match to TRBD1 covers 7 bases. This CDR3 is built from 15 residues. Germline V CDR1 and CDR2: MGHRA, YSYEKL. The CDR3 sequence is CVSSQVQGNSPPLHF. CDR3 bases: TGCGTCAGCAGCCAAGTACAGGGGAATAGTCCACCCCTCCACTTT.

This clonotype was found many times. The rearrangement joins TRBV9 to TRBJ2-1; D gene unclear. This CDR3 has 14 residues. V was clipped by 0 bases and J by 6 bases, with 10 bases between them. Germline values: CDR1 SGDLS, CDR2 YYNGEE. As DNA, the CDR3 is TGTGCCAGCAGCGTAGAAATGTGGGCCAATGAGCAGTTCTTC. It translates to CASSVEMWANEQFF.

The chain has TRBV19 and TRBJ2-2; the match to TRBD2 covers 8 bases. From germline, CDR1 is LNHDA and CDR2 SQIVND (reference sequence). The length of the CDR3 is 15 residues. J was trimmed by 5 bases and V by 6 bases; bases with no gene match: 8. CDR3 sequence reads: CASRFGGRSTGELFF. The CDR3 DNA reads as TGTGCCAGTAGATTTGGCGGGAGGTCAACCGGGGAGCTGTTTTTT.

This clonotype was detected many times. J is TRBJ1-3 and V is TRBV6-1; D not certain. This CDR3 has 14 amino acids. With 3 bases removed from V and 7 bases from J, the gap between germline ends came to 13 bases. Germline V gene sequence: CDR1 MNHNS, CDR2 SASEGT. CDR3 sequence (DNA): TGTGCCAGCAGTGAGGGAGGTGCCCGGAACACCATATATTTT. Its translation is CASSEGGARNTIYF.

This clonotype was observed at least ten times. The rearrangement joins TRBV24-1 to TRBJ2-5; unclear D gene. There are 11 residues in the CDR3. Deletions cut 9 bases from V and 0 bases from J, with 4 bases between. CDR1 and CDR2 (germline): KGHDR, SFDVKD. The CDR3 region is CATGYQETQYF. The CDR3, as DNA: TGTGCCACCGGTTACCAAGAGACCCAGTACTTC.

This clonotype has a count of ten or more. This chain uses TRBV12-3 or TRBV12-4 with TRBJ1-2; 9 bases align to TRBD1. This CDR3 has 15 residues. V shed 5 bases, J shed 8 bases, and the junction held 12 bases outside the gene matches. CDR3 nucleotides: TGTGCCAGCAGTACCCCGGGAGGGACAGGGAGAGGCTACACCTTC. It specifies CASSTPGGTGRGYTF.

V is TRBV30 and J is TRBJ1-2; D may be TRBD1 (5 bases). Trimming pared 8 bases from V and 4 bases from J, leaving 26 bases between. The germline V gene has CDR1 GTSNPN and CDR2 SVGIG (reference sequence). The CDR3 length is 16 residues. The CDR3 here is CAGASMGGDHGYGYTF. CDR3 nucleotide sequence: TGTGCCGGGGCCTCTATGGGGGGGGATCATGGCTATGGCTACACCTTC.

Remarks on this clonotype: A much larger clone lies one base from this, so it may be a read error. V usage is TRBV6-5 and J usage is TRBJ1-3; D not resolved. The CDR3 totals 14 residues. Germline CDR1 and CDR2: MNHEY and SVGAGI. CDR3 coding DNA: TGTGCCAGCAGGAGCCCGCGGGAGTGGAACACCATGTATTTT. Its protein is CASRSPREWNTMYF.

The chain couples TRBV7-9 to TRBJ1-1, with 9 bases identical to TRBD1. CDR1 and CDR2 from the germline V gene are SEHNR and FQNEAQ (reference sequence). The ends lost 7 bases at V and 4 bases at J; junction bases unmatched: 7. This CDR3 comprises 14 residues. The CDR3 loop reads CASIPQGAFTEAFF. The DNA for the CDR3 is TGTGCCAGCATCCCACAGGGGGCATTCACTGAAGCTTTCTTT. The full variable domain, its missing parts supplied by reference TRBV7-9 and TRBJ1-1, is DTGVSQNPRHKITKRGQNVTFRCDPISEHNRLYWYRQTLGQGPEFLTYFQNEAQLEKSRLLSDRFSAERPKGSFSTLEIQRTEQGDSAMYLCASIPQGAFTEAFFGQGTRLTVV.

This clonotype was counted ten times or more. The rearrangement links TRBV5-4 to TRBJ2-3; D is unresolved. Per germline, CDR1 SGHNT and CDR2 YYREEE (reference sequence). The CDR3 length is 15 residues. Deletions cut 1 base from V and 6 bases from J, with 15 bases between. DNA of the CDR3: TGTGCCAGCAGCTTGACCCTATCAGAAGCGGATACGCAGTATTTT. Its translation is CASSLTLSEADTQYF.

Notes on this clonotype: Relative to the germline gene, one junction end is altered; a read error may explain this. This rearrangement joins TRBV7-2 to TRBJ1-2; a weak D match, TRBD1 (5 bases). Germline V gives CDR1 SGHTA, CDR2 FQGNSA. The CDR3 length is 13 residues. The CDR3 sequence: CASSWGQGGGYIF. The CDR3 bases are TGTGCAAGCAGTTGGGGCCAGGGTGGCGGCTACATCTTC.

This clonotype was counted ten times or more. This sequence joins TRBV7-8 and TRBJ2-7; 11 bases match TRBD1. The CDR3 has 15 residues. V lost 2 bases, J lost 7 bases, and 7 bases stayed unmatched. Per germline, CDR1 SGHVS and CDR2 FQNEAQ. CDR3: CASSLPGQGAWEQYF. The CDR3 nucleotides are TGTGCCAGCAGCTTACCCGGACAGGGGGCTTGGGAGCAGTACTTC.

In regard to this clonotype: The junction departs from germline at one end; a sequencing error may be responsible. The rearrangement joins TRBV9 to TRBJ2-1, with TRBD2 matching 8 bases. The CDR3 covers 16 residues. Germline V lookup: CDR1 SGDLS, CDR2 YYNGEE. This CDR3 reads CASSVGRGRPLSGQFF. In DNA form, the CDR3 reads TGTGCTAGCAGCGTAGGACGCGGGAGGCCTTTGAGTGGGCAGTTCTTC.

Many counts were recorded for this clonotype. This chain connects TRBV6-1 to TRBJ1-2; a weak D match, TRBD1 (6 bases). V lost 7 bases to trimming and J lost 4 bases, with 19 bases between them. There are 15 residues in the CDR3. The germline V gene encodes CDR1 MNHNS and CDR2 SASEGT. CDR3: CASILGGGQIYGYTF. DNA for the CDR3: TGTGCCAGCATTCTTGGGGGGGGGCAGATCTATGGCTACACCTTC.

This clonotype was observed at least ten times. The chain uses TRBV7-8 and TRBJ2-7; no clear D. V lost 5 bases to trimming and J lost 3 bases, with 5 bases between them. The CDR3 spans 11 residues. Germline values: CDR1 SGHVS, CDR2 FQNEAQ. CDR3 residues: CASSPNYEQYF. The CDR3 nucleotides are TGTGCCAGCAGCCCTAACTACGAGCAGTACTTC.